The entry below describes one TCR beta chain. Its matching antigen is unknown. PCR amplification relied on 60 Vbeta primers (plus 13 Jbeta primers). Only in-frame clones appear in the TCRdb table, and some are missing; sequencing was by immunoSEQ multiplex PCR. This sample's clone table lists about 55,000 clones. The data were obtained in a study of cytomegalovirus exposure and HLA in healthy donors. Study in general: Inside one of the first data releases sat tens of millions of unique TCRs taken from HLA-typed donors. Study-level points and caveats: Associated with cytomegalovirus, according to the listing, were about 160 TCR beta chains. The number of N-insertions in an Asian-associated ancestry cluster was reportedly below the approximately 680-donor mean in a later analysis.

The CDR3 consists of 14 residues. The germline V and J ends were trimmed by 1 base and 6 bases, with 10 bases remaining between them. Germline assignment: CDR1 SGHTA and CDR2 FQGNSA. The TCR comes from a man aged 50 or older in good health and CMV-seropositive. Sequences were obtained from PBMCs. This chain joins TRBV7-2 and TRBJ1-5; D is undetermined. CDR3 DNA: TGTGCCAGCAGCTTAGTTTCCGGGAGTCAGCCCCAGCATTTT. Translating it yields CASSLVSGSQPQHF.